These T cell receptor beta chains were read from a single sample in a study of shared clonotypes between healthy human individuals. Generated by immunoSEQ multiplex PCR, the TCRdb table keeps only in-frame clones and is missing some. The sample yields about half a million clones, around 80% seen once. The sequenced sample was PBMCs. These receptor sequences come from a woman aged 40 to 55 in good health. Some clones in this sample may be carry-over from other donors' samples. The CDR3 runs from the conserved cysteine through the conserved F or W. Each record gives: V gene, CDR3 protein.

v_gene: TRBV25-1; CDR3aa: CASNRDTYTDTQYF
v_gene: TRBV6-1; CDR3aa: CASRTSGSTHGQFF
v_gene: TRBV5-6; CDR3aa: CASSLALKGQGENTGELFF
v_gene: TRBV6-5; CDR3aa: CASTVAGTDTQYF
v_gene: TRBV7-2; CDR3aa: CASSFRAGGADTQYF
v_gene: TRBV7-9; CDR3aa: CASSLGLAGPDTQYF
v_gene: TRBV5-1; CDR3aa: CASGFNGAGETQYF
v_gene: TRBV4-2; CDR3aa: CASSQADRELNTEAFF
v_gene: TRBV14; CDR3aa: CASSPLGLTETQYF
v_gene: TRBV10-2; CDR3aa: CASRDGTSDDYEQYF
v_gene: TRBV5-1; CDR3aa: CASSLAGGHPGTEAFF
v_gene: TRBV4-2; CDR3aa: CASSQDGREGNEQFF
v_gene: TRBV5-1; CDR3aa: CASSLVPSADEQYF
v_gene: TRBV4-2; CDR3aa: CASSQVGTSSYNEQFF
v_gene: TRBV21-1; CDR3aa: CASRTGNRVGEQYF
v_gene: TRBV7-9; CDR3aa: CASSPPVAPTYEQYF
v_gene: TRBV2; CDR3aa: CASSVGRGGAEAFF
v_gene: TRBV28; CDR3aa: CASSKRTVTNEKLFF
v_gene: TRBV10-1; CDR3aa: CASSDLAVNEQFF
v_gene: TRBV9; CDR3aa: CASSLRTGDGEQYF
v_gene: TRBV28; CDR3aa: CASRLRDPGAKLFF
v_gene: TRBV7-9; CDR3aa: CASSLVGQGPGELFF
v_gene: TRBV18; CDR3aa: CASSPPWTGTDTQYF
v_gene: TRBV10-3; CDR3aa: CATRGTVQGADGYTF
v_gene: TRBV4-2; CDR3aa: CASSQAGTGRDYYGYTF
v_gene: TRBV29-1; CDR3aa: CSVERGGWPTYEQYF
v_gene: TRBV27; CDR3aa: CASSKGAGYEQYF
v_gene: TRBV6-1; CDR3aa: CASSIDRGLYEQYF
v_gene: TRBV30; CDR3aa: CAWKLTNTEAFF
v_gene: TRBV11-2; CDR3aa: CASSEAGETSYEQYF
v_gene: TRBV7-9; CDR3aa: CASSLKGNGYTF
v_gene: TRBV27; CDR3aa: CASSLPPGLAGSTGELFF
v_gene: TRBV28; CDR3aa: CASSFVGGNQPQHF
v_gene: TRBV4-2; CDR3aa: CASSQETSGTTPYNEQFF
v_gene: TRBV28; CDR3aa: CASRTQQGPYEQYF
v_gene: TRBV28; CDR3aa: CASSSLNRGLYYGYTF
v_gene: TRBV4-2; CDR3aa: CASSQELVQAEAFF
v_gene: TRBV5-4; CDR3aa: CASSPSGSSYEQYF
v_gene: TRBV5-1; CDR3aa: CASSPGTGQSYEQYF
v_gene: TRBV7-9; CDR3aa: CASSLADSVHEQYF
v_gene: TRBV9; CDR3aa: CASSVATGGPYEKLFF
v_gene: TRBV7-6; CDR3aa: CASSTGGVLGTEAFF
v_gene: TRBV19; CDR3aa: CASTKRGNEQFF
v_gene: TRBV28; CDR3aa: CASSPTGGVVYGYTF
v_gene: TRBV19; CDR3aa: CASNLGTGQPQHF
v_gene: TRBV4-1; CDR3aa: CASSLRGEVNNEKLFF
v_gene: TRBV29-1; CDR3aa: CSALSHSYNEQFF
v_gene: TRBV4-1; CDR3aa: CASGQRYGTTHEQFF
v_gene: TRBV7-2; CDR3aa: CASSLGGRLGNEQFF
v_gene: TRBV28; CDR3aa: CASSSPGDSGRVDEQYF
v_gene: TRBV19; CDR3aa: CASSVSGTAGEQFF
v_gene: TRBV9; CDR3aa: CASSVALAPTYSTDTQYF
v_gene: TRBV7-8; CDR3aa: CASSPGLAGGGDEQFF
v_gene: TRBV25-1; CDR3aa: CASSLGTELAVTYNEQFF
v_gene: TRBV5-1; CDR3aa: CASSLGDRASYEQYF